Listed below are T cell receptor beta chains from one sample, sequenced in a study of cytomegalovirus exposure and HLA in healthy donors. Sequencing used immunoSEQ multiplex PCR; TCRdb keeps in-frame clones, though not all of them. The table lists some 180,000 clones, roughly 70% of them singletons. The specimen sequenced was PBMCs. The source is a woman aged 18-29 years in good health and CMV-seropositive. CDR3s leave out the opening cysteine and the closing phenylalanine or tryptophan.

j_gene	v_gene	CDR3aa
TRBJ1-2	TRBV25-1	ASRGPLGVEGYT
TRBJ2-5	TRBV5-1	ASSPVDRNEETQY
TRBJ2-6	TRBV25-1	ATIGGRVGAGANVLT
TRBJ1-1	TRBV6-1	ASRQGASEAF
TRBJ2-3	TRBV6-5	ASRVDRGPTDTQY
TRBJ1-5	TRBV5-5	ASSPSTGVSNQPQH
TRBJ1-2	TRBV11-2	ASSGSTGDYGYT
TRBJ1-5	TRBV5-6	ASSSLGGGVQPQH
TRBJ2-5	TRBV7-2	ASSFRQGLETQY
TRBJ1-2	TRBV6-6	ASSYSVQGNYGYT
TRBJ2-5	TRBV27	ASSPSPRSAIKETQY
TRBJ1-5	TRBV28	ASSGGLMGKPQH
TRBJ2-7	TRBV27	ASTGQGGEQY
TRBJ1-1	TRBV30	AWSTFQGLLRTEAF
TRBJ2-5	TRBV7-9	ASSLENSKETQY
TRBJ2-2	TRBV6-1	ASRTSGGVVGELF
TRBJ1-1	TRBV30	AWSAGGEPTAF
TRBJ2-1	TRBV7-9	ASSAKATGYNEQF
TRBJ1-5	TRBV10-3	AISQKGGNQPQH
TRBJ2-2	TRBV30	ASLPGQGLTGELF
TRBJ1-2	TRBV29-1	SVEGPRGTGRYGYT
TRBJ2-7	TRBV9	ASSVRPGSYEQY
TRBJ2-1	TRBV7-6	ASSLTGVRNEQF
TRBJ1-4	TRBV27	ASSPNVRREKLF
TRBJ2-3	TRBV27	ASSRTSGGTGTDTQY
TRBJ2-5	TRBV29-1	SVERTAETQY
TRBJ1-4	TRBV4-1	ASSQIPGALGRTNEKLF
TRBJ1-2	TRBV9	ASSETETPNYGYT
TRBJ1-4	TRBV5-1	ASSRDRADNEKLF
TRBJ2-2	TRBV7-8	ASSLLYSPAGELF
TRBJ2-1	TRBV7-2	ASSPRRLAGSYNEQF
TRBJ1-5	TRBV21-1	ASSEGFDQPQH
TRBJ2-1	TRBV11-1	ASSLAPYSPYNEQF
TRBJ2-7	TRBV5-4	ASSPSGDSYEQY
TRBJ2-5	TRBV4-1	ASSLRRIAGRAETQY
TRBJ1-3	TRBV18	ASSPTGSPGPGNTIY
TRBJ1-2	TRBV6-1	ASSFELTNYGYT
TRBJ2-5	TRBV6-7	ASSYGRMDLETQY
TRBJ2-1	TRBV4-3	ASSQVHNYNEQF
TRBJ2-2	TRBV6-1	ASRASGTGELF
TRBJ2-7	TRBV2	ASQRGTSEYEQY
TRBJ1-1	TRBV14	ASSPHGENTEAF
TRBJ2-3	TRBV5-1	ASLATSQRLAGSDTQY
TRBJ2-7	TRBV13	ASSLGKGQGPWEQY
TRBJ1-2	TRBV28	ASSPPPSYGYT
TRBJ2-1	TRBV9	ASSEPGQVATSNEQF
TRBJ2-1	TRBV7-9	ASSLQGNEQF